The subject of this entry is one TCR beta chain. Its antigen remains unknown. The sample is drawn from a study of shared clonotypes between healthy human individuals. Overall study results and limits: Naive subsets tended to show greater estimated richness than memory subsets. Naive CD4 clonotypes were shared across several donors at roughly 5%. The study found lower generation probabilities in non-shared clonotypes than in those shared by all four donors.

CD45RO+ cells went into CD8 memory alongside CCR7-negative CD45RA+ TemRA cells. Trimming removed 0 bases from V and 8 bases from J, with 11 bases in between. Germline CDR1 is MNHEY and CDR2 is SVGAGI. There are 14 residues in the CDR3. Sequencing was performed with immunoSEQ multiplex PCR; in TCRdb, only in-frame clones are kept and a portion is missing. Here the sample spans tens of thousands of clones, 62% being singletons. Sequenced: memory CD8+ T cells sorted from blood. Stated subset: CD45RO+ cells pooled with CCR7-negative TemRA cells. The chain links TRBV6-5 to TRBJ2-1; D unresolved. This clonotype was obtained from a man aged 25-40 years in good health. The CDR3 coding sequence is TGTGCCAGCAGTTACTCGCAACTTTTCGATGAGCAGTTCTTC. The encoded protein is CASSYSQLFDEQFF.